This passage covers 22 T cell receptor beta chains from one sample sequenced in a study of blood T cell repertoires in COVID-19. The protocol was immunoSEQ multiplex PCR, while the TCRdb copy is restricted to in-frame clones and leaves out a portion. The data hold 330,000 or so clones, with more than 70% observed a single time. The sequenced material came from peripheral blood. The receptors here all came from a woman in her fifties or sixties with COVID-19, enrolled during active disease.

This CDR3 is CASSLPRLQGASHYEAFF. The CDR3 nucleotides read TGCGCCAGCAGTCTCCCGAGGCTACAGGGGGCCTCCCACTATGAAGCTTTCTTT. V usage is TRBV23-1 and J usage is TRBJ1-1, with 9 bases lining up with TRBD1. TRBV23-1 is filed as an ORF, its function uncertain. The CDR3 contains 18 residues. J was trimmed by 7 bases and V by 4 bases; bases with no gene match: 19.

This rearrangement joins TRBV11-2 to TRBJ2-3, with D unclear. Trimming took off 1 base at V and 11 bases at J, with 10 bases between the two ends. The CDR3 has 12 residues. The V gene's germline CDR1 is SGHAT and CDR2 FQNNGV. Here the CDR3 DNA reads TGTGCCAGCAGCTTAGGATACTTTAAGCAGTATTTT. Its protein is CASSLGYFKQYF.

The chain is built from TRBV18 and TRBJ2-7; a possible D gene is TRBD2 (5 bases). Germline CDR1 reads KGHSH; CDR2 reads LQKENI. The V gene lost 3 bases and the J gene lost 2 bases, with 14 bases spanning the gap. CDR3 length: 15 amino acids. Here the CDR3 DNA reads TGTGCCAGCTCACCCCCGGGAATAACTACCTACGAGCAGTACTTC. This sequence encodes CASSPPGITTYEQYF.

With respect to this clone: Other nucleotide sequences from this sample produce the same CDR3. J is TRBJ2-3 and V is TRBV28, with TRBD1 identical over 8 bases. The CDR3 is 14 amino acids. Germline trimming cut 6 bases from V and 1 base from J; bases unmatched to any gene: 3. Germline lookup yields CDR1 MDHEN and CDR2 SYDVKM. The CDR3 nucleotides read TGTGCCAGCAGCTCGGGACAGGGCACAGATACGCAGTATTTT. Translation gives CASSSGQGTDTQYF.

The chain recombines TRBV4-1 with TRBJ1-1, with a tentative D call TRBD1 (5 bases). The germline gives CDR1 MGHRA, CDR2 YSYEKL. Trimming removed 4 bases from V and 3 bases from J, with 9 bases in between. This CDR3 has 13 residues. As DNA, the CDR3 is TGCGCCAGCAGCCGCAGGGTGGACACTGAAGCTTTCTTT. Translated: CASSRRVDTEAFF.

The chain has TRBV7-3 and TRBJ2-3; 11 bases match TRBD2. The CDR3 runs to 18 residues. After removal of 5 bases from V and 3 bases from J, the junction contained 13 bases not matched to a gene. In germline, CDR1 is SGHTA, CDR2 FQGTGA. The CDR3 here is CASSPNGASGGITDTQYF. Written as DNA, the CDR3 is TGTGCCAGCAGCCCCAATGGGGCTAGCGGGGGGATAACAGATACGCAGTATTTT.

J is TRBJ2-5 and V is TRBV6-5; D remains unclear. CDR3 length equals 11 residues. V shed 9 bases and J shed 5 bases, with 10 bases lying between them. Germline CDR1 reads MNHEY; CDR2 reads SVGAGI. This chain's CDR3 is CASYQYETQYF. In nucleotides, the CDR3 is TGTGCCAGTTACCAGTATGAGACCCAGTACTTC.

This chain links TRBV24-1 with TRBJ2-5; the D gene is possibly TRBD2 (5 bases). From germline, CDR1 is KGHDR and CDR2 SFDVKD. Trimming took 9 bases from V and 1 from J, leaving 20 bases between them. The CDR3 spans 16 residues. Written as DNA, the CDR3 is TGTGCCACCGCCTCTTCTGGAGGCGGCGTCCAAGAGACCCAGTACTTC. Translation: CATASSGGGVQETQYF.

The rearrangement links TRBV7-3 to TRBJ2-2; D gene unclear. Germline-derived CDR1 and CDR2 are SGHTA and FQGTGA. CDR3 length equals 12 residues. V was shortened by 3 bases and J by 6 bases, with 5 bases between the two germline ends. The CDR3 protein is CASSLGAGELFF. In nucleotides, the CDR3 is TGTGCCAGCAGCTTGGGCGCCGGGGAGCTGTTTTTT.

This chain uses TRBV28 with TRBJ1-5, with D maybe TRBD1 (5 bases). V shed 1 base and J shed 1 base, with 11 bases lying between them. The CDR3 has 16 residues. Germline CDR1 is MDHEN and CDR2 is SYDVKM. The CDR3 here is CASSLFRQFSNQPQHF. CDR3 DNA sequence: TGTGCCAGCAGTTTATTTCGACAGTTCAGCAATCAGCCCCAGCATTTT. The variable domain in full, with the rest retrieved from reference TRBV28 and TRBJ1-5, is DVKVTQSSRYLVKRTGEKVFLECVQDMDHENMFWYRQDPGLGLRLIYFSYDVKMKEKGDIPEGYSVSREKKERFSLILESASTNQTSMYLCASSLFRQFSNQPQHFGDGTRLSIL.

The chain recombines TRBV7-3 with TRBJ1-1; TRBD1 matches at 9 bases. Trimming at V came to 5 bases and at J to 3 bases, leaving 4 bases not matched to a gene. Looked up from germline, CDR1 is SGHTA and CDR2 is FQGTGA. This CDR3 is built from 14 residues. Written as DNA, the CDR3 is TGTGCCAGCAGCGGGGACAGGGTGGACACTGAAGCTTTCTTT. It specifies CASSGDRVDTEAFF.

This chain links TRBV7-2 with TRBJ1-4; 7 positions match TRBD1. The germline gives CDR1 SGHTA, CDR2 FQGNSA. V lost 4 bases and J lost 9; bases outside the gene matches: 5. The CDR3 covers 13 residues. The CDR3 loop reads CASSYRDSQKLFF. As DNA, the CDR3 is TGTGCCAGCAGCTATAGGGACAGCCAAAAACTGTTTTTT. Complete variable domain (other parts from reference TRBV7-2 and TRBJ1-4): GAGVSQSPSNKVTEKGKDVELRCDPISGHTALYWYRQSLGQGLEFLIYFQGNSAPDKSGLPSDRFSAERTGGSVSTLTIQRTQQEDSAVYLCASSYRDSQKLFFGSGTQLSVL.

The V and J genes are TRBV2 and TRBJ2-5; D might be TRBD2 (5 bases). The CDR3 length is 13 residues. The V end lost 3 bases, the J end lost 4 bases, and 9 bases lay between the germline ends. The germline V gene has CDR1 SNHLY and CDR2 FYNNEI. The CDR3 DNA sequence: TGTGCCAGCAGTGAGCGGGTTGGAGAGACCCAGTACTTC. It encodes CASSERVGETQYF.

The genes are TRBV5-1 and TRBJ1-2, with D possibly matching TRBD1 (6 bases). In germline, CDR1 is SGHRS, CDR2 YFSETQ. Trimming removed 0 bases from V and 8 bases from J, with 14 bases in between. CDR3 length equals 14 residues. The CDR3 protein is CASSLGTGPEGYTF. The DNA of the CDR3 is TGCGCCAGCAGCTTGGGCACAGGGCCGGAGGGCTACACCTTC.

The V call is TRBV5-4, the J call TRBJ2-2; tentative D call: TRBD1 (5 bases). The CDR3 sequence is 14 residues long. Germline loops: CDR1 SGHNT, CDR2 YYREEE (reference sequence). Deletions cut 5 bases from V and 1 base from J, with 9 bases between. The CDR3 sequence: CASSHTGNTGELFF. In nucleotides, the CDR3 is TGTGCCAGCAGTCATACAGGGAACACCGGGGAGCTGTTTTTT.

The chain joins TRBV5-6 to TRBJ1-6; D perhaps matches TRBD1 (6 bases). V was cut by 3 bases and J by 11 bases, with 15 bases left in between. In germline, CDR1 is SGHDT, CDR2 YYEEEE. The length of the CDR3 is 14 residues. The CDR3 spells CASSWGGGDAPLHF. The CDR3 DNA sequence: TGTGCCAGCAGCTGGGGGGGCGGGGATGCACCCCTCCACTTT.

This clone was counted once. The chain carries TRBV2 and TRBJ1-1, with no clear D. Germline assignment: CDR1 SNHLY and CDR2 FYNNEI. This CDR3 comprises 13 residues. V shed 3 bases and J shed 3 bases, with 8 bases lying between them. This chain's CDR3 is CASSDPGYTEAFF. CDR3 nucleotides: TGTGCCAGCAGTGACCCCGGGTACACTGAAGCTTTCTTT.

The rearrangement uses TRBV18 and TRBJ1-1; weak D call: TRBD1 (5 bases). Trimming shortened V by 3 bases and J by 2 bases, and 10 bases separated the two germline ends. CDR1 is KGHSH, CDR2 LQKENI, per germline. The CDR3 contains 14 residues. Here the CDR3 reads CASSPGGGNTEAFF. In DNA, the CDR3 is TGTGCCAGCTCACCGGGGGGTGGTAACACTGAAGCTTTCTTT. Full variable domain (outside the CDR3, taken from reference TRBV18 and TRBJ1-1): NAGVMQNPRHLVRRRGQEARLRCSPMKGHSHVYWYRQLPEEGLKFMVYLQKENIIDESGMPKERFSAEFPKEGPSILRIQQVVRGDSAAYFCASSPGGGNTEAFFGQGTRLTVV.

V usage is TRBV6-1 and J usage is TRBJ1-4; D possibly corresponds to TRBD1 (5 bases). Trimming left V 6 bases short and J 0 bases short, with 11 bases between. CDR3 length: 15 residues. Germline CDR1 reads MNHNS; CDR2 reads SASEGT. The CDR3 region has the DNA TGTGCCAGCAGGGCCCAGGGAACAACTAATGAAAAACTGTTTTTT. Protein sequence: CASRAQGTTNEKLFF.

This clone was seen just once. V gene TRBV18 combines with J gene TRBJ1-2; D is undetermined. The CDR3 has 15 residues. Per the germline V gene, CDR1 is KGHSH and CDR2 is LQKENI. V lost 2 bases and J lost 5, with 15 bases in between. CDR3 nucleotides: TGTGCCAGCTCACCAGCTGCCGAAGGCGGATATGGCTACACCTTC. It specifies CASSPAAEGGYGYTF. Full variable domain (missing parts from reference TRBV18 and TRBJ1-2): NAGVMQNPRHLVRRRGQEARLRCSPMKGHSHVYWYRQLPEEGLKFMVYLQKENIIDESGMPKERFSAEFPKEGPSILRIQQVVRGDSAAYFCASSPAAEGGYGYTFGSGTRLTVV.

The chain recombines TRBV5-1 with TRBJ1-1, with D tentatively TRBD1 (6 bases). CDR1 and CDR2 from the germline V gene are SGHRS and YFSETQ. V was cut by 4 bases and J by 7 bases, with 17 bases left in between. The CDR3 contains 14 residues. CDR3 nucleotide sequence: TGCGCCAGCAGCGGGCTGACAGGAAGCTATGAAGCTTTCTTT. This encodes CASSGLTGSYEAFF. Using reference TRBV5-1 and TRBJ1-1 for the parts outside the CDR3, the full variable domain is KAGVTQTPRYLIKTRGQQVTLSCSPISGHRSVSWYQQTPGQGLQFLFEYFSETQRNKGNFPGRFSGRQFSNSRSEMNVSTLELGDSALYLCASSGLTGSYEAFFGQGTRLTVV.

J is TRBJ2-4 and V is TRBV2, with TRBD1 identical over 7 bases. CDR3 size: 12 residues. CDR1 is SNHLY and CDR2 is FYNNEI in the germline V gene. The junction had 3 bases not matched to a gene; V was cut back by 6 bases and J by 7 bases. The CDR3 DNA is TGTGCCAGCAGCCAGGACAGGAACATTCAGTACTTC. Its protein is CASSQDRNIQYF.